These 32 T cell receptor beta chains originate from one sample sequenced in a study of cytomegalovirus exposure and HLA in healthy donors (dated by TCRdb to 2015 to 2018). Library method: the immunoSEQ multiplex PCR assay. In its TCRdb copy, this immuneACCESS table keeps in-frame sequences only and misses some clones. Where compared with another copy, unresolved V genes explain less than half of these, and the others have no known cause. This sample lists over 100,000 clones; roughly nine tenths were detected once. The biggest ten clones account for 0.95% to 1.5% of the sample. The sequencing input was PBMCs. The receptor set was obtained from a woman under 30 in good health and CMV-seronegative.

The chain combines TRBV11-2 with TRBJ1-1; D gene unclear. Germline V lookup: CDR1 SGHAT, CDR2 FQNNGV. The V and J ends lost 3 bases and 3 bases respectively, with 8 bases between them. The CDR3 length is 13 residues. For the CDR3, the DNA is TGTGCCAGCAGCTTTTTAGTTTACACTGAAGCTTTCTTT. Amino acids: CASSFLVYTEAFF. Based on the CDR3 plus reference TRBV11-2 and TRBJ1-1, the full variable domain is EAGVAQSPRYKIIEKRQSVAFWCNPISGHATLYWYQQILGQGPKLLIQFQNNGVVDDSQLPKDRFSAERLKGVDSTLKIQPAKLEDSAVYLCASSFLVYTEAFFGQGTRLTVV.

This rearrangement joins TRBV6-1 to TRBJ1-5; D unclear. The CDR3 runs to 14 residues. V was cut by 3 bases and J by 6 bases, with 12 bases left in between. The germline gives CDR1 MNHNS, CDR2 SASEGT. CDR3 DNA sequence: TGTGCCAGCAGTGATTTCGGGGATTCTCAGCCCCAGCATTTT. Its translation is CASSDFGDSQPQHF.

The genes are TRBV27 and TRBJ1-5, with D possibly TRBD1 on 5 matching bases. Deletions cut 5 bases from V and 0 bases from J, with 14 bases between. The CDR3 length is 16 residues. CDR1 MNHEY and CDR2 SMNVEV come from the germline V gene (reference sequence). The CDR3 reads CASSNAGHYSNQPQHF. The DNA for the CDR3 is TGTGCCAGCAGTAACGCCGGACACTATAGCAATCAGCCCCAGCATTTT.

This chain links TRBV7-9 with TRBJ2-7; D unresolved. The ends were cut back, 3 bases at V and 0 bases at J, with 9 bases in the middle. Looked up from germline, CDR1 is SEHNR and CDR2 is FQNEAQ (reference sequence). This CDR3 is built from 14 residues. CDR3 in amino acids: CASSLRRSSYEQYF. In DNA form, the CDR3 reads TGTGCCAGCAGCTTGAGACGGAGCTCCTACGAGCAGTACTTC.

The chain recombines TRBV4-2 with TRBJ2-1; 8 positions match TRBD2. From germline, CDR1 is LGHNA and CDR2 YNFKEQ. After removal of 3 bases from V and 0 bases from J, the junction contained 7 bases not matched to a gene. This CDR3 contains 17 residues. CDR3 loop: CASSQRAGGSSYNEQFF. CDR3 sequence (DNA): TGTGCCAGCAGCCAGAGGGCGGGGGGCAGCTCCTACAATGAGCAGTTCTTC.

The rearrangement uses TRBV9 and TRBJ2-7, with 7 bases aligning to TRBD2. J gave up 3 bases and V 4 bases, and 7 bases lay outside the gene matches. Germline-derived CDR1 and CDR2 are SGDLS and YYNGEE. This CDR3 contains 14 residues. In DNA, the CDR3 is TGTGCCAGCAGCCTTAGGAGGGAGGGCTACGAGCAGTACTTC. Protein product: CASSLRREGYEQYF.

The CDR3 sequence is CASHGDNFMNTEAFF. In nucleotides, the CDR3 is TGTGCCAGCCATGGGGACAACTTCATGAACACTGAAGCTTTCTTT. This rearrangement joins TRBV6-1 to TRBJ1-1; D may be TRBD1 (6 bases). Germline CDR1 reads MNHNS; CDR2 reads SASEGT. V was pared by 8 bases and J by 0 bases, with 16 bases between. This CDR3 is built from 15 residues.

The chain recombines TRBV6-5 with TRBJ1-2, with 7 bases identical to TRBD1. The germline gives CDR1 MNHEY, CDR2 SVGAGI. Trimming at V came to 0 bases and at J to 8 bases, leaving 9 bases not matched to a gene. The CDR3 contains 15 residues. The CDR3: CASSYSDRALGGYTF. The CDR3 DNA reads TGTGCCAGCAGTTACTCCGACAGGGCATTAGGCGGCTACACCTTC.

J is TRBJ1-4 and V is TRBV7-9, with D perhaps TRBD1 (5 bases). Germline assignment: CDR1 SEHNR and CDR2 FQNEAQ (reference sequence). V was clipped by 2 bases and J by 0 bases, with 7 bases between them. The CDR3 has 15 residues. This chain's CDR3 is CASSLLQATNEKLFF. CDR3 in DNA: TGTGCCAGCAGCTTATTACAGGCAACTAATGAAAAACTGTTTTTT.

This chain links TRBV2 with TRBJ2-5, with no clear D. The CDR3 sequence is 14 residues long. The V end lost 3 bases, the J end lost 7 bases, and 15 bases lay between the germline ends. Germline lookup yields CDR1 SNHLY and CDR2 FYNNEI. Here the CDR3 DNA reads TGTGCCAGCAGTGACCAGGAAGCCTTAATGACCCAGTACTTC. Protein product: CASSDQEALMTQYF.

In DNA, the CDR3 is TGTGCCAGTAGTATAGGCCGGGCTGAAGCTTTCTTT. Translating gives CASSIGRAEAFF. V usage is TRBV19 and J usage is TRBJ1-1; D remains ambiguous. This CDR3 spans 12 amino acids. The V gene lost 1 base and the J gene lost 6 bases, with 6 bases spanning the gap. Germline V gene lookup returns CDR1 LNHDA and CDR2 SQIVND (reference sequence).

The V call is TRBV19, the J call TRBJ1-1; 7 nucleotides agree with TRBD1. V dropped 9 bases and J dropped 4; count of bases not matched to a gene: 8. CDR1 is LNHDA, CDR2 SQIVND, per germline (reference sequence). This CDR3 contains 13 residues. For the CDR3, the DNA is TGTGCCAGCTACGGGACAGATTTCACTGAAGCTTTCTTT. It encodes CASYGTDFTEAFF.

This rearrangement joins TRBV19 to TRBJ2-5; 9 bases align to TRBD2. After removal of 0 bases from V and 4 bases from J, the junction contained 6 bases not matched to a gene. The CDR3 loop spans 16 amino acids. CDR1 is LNHDA and CDR2 is SQIVND in the germline V gene (reference sequence). CDR3 DNA sequence: TGTGCCAGTAGTATAGAGGGCGGGGGGGCACCAGAGACCCAGTACTTC. It specifies CASSIEGGGAPETQYF.

This chain joins TRBV6-1 and TRBJ2-1, with 9 bases identical to TRBD2. This CDR3 contains 14 residues. CDR1 MNHNS and CDR2 SASEGT come from the germline V gene. With 7 bases clipped from V and 4 bases from J, the junction kept 5 bases outside the gene matches. The CDR3 region is CASIRLAGYNEQFF. The CDR3 DNA follows: TGTGCCAGCATAAGGCTAGCGGGGTACAATGAGCAGTTCTTC.

The chain carries TRBV13 and TRBJ1-2; 7 bases agree with TRBD1. The CDR3 totals 17 residues. The germline CDR1 and CDR2 sequences are PRHDT and FYEKMQ (reference sequence). The V and J ends lost 5 bases and 7 bases, in that order; junction bases with no gene match: 19. CDR3 bases: TGTGCCAGCAGCCCTCATACTAACCCAGACAGGGTTGGTGGCTACACCTTC. This encodes CASSPHTNPDRVGGYTF.

V gene TRBV29-1 combines with J gene TRBJ1-4, with D maybe TRBD1 (6 bases). With 3 bases removed from V and 7 bases from J, the gap between germline ends came to 12 bases. There are 13 residues in the CDR3. The V gene's germline CDR1 is SQVTM and CDR2 ANQGSEA. The CDR3 sequence: CSVDRGGSEKLFF. The CDR3 nucleotides are TGCAGCGTTGACAGGGGCGGGAGTGAAAAACTGTTTTTT.

The chain has TRBV7-9 and TRBJ1-5, with 8 bases fitting TRBD1. This CDR3 has 15 residues. V was pared by 5 bases and J by 2 bases, with 5 bases of the junction left unmatched. Germline loops: CDR1 SEHNR, CDR2 FQNEAQ (reference sequence). In nucleotides, the CDR3 is TGTGCCAGCAGCCCGGGACAGGAGGGCAATCAGCCCCAGCATTTT. It yields the protein CASSPGQEGNQPQHF.

This sequence joins TRBV2 and TRBJ2-3, with D maybe TRBD1 (6 bases). CDR1 and CDR2 (germline): SNHLY, FYNNEI. The CDR3 extends over 16 amino acids. With 8 bases removed from V and 0 bases from J, the gap between germline ends came to 18 bases. CDR3 nucleotide sequence: TGTGCCAGCCGGAAGACAGGTGGGGCTAGCACAGATACGCAGTATTTT. This translates into CASRKTGGASTDTQYF.

This chain connects TRBV5-4 to TRBJ1-6; D unclear. Trimming shortened V by 4 bases and J by 8 bases, and 13 bases separated the two germline ends. The CDR3 runs to 14 residues. The germline CDR1 and CDR2 sequences are SGHNT and YYREEE (reference sequence). CDR3 nucleotide sequence: TGTGCCAGCAGCCAGACGGGTGGGTATTCACCCCTCCACTTT. Translated, it gives CASSQTGGYSPLHF.

The chain links TRBV6-1 to TRBJ2-1; D is unclear. Trimming took off 3 bases at V and 4 bases at J, with 7 bases between the two ends. Germline CDR1 is MNHNS and CDR2 is SASEGT. This CDR3 comprises 13 residues. The CDR3 DNA is TGTGCCAGCAGTGACCCCCTTTACAATGAGCAGTTCTTC. It yields the protein CASSDPLYNEQFF.

This chain links TRBV27 with TRBJ1-4; D is ambiguous. V was clipped by 3 bases and J by 4 bases, with 15 bases between them. The CDR3 runs to 16 residues. Germline CDR1 is MNHEY and CDR2 is SMNVEV (reference sequence). CDR3 protein: CASSFSPPGVNEKLFF. Written as DNA, the CDR3 is TGTGCCAGCAGTTTTTCGCCCCCAGGTGTTAATGAAAAACTGTTTTTT. The entire variable domain, with the rest obtained from reference TRBV27 and TRBJ1-4, is as follows: EAQVTQNPRYLITVTGKKLTVTCSQNMNHEYMSWYRQDPGLGLRQIYYSMNVEVTDKGDVPEGYKVSRKEKRNFPLILESPSPNQTSLYFCASSFSPPGVNEKLFFGSGTQLSVL.

Concerning this clone itself: Other DNA sequences from this sample encode an identical CDR3 as well. V is TRBV6-5 and J is TRBJ2-7; 8 bases agree with TRBD1. The CDR3 totals 14 residues. J gave up 2 bases and V 6 bases, and 6 bases lay outside the gene matches. Germline V CDR1 and CDR2: MNHEY, SVGAGI. CDR3 protein: CASSSGQGAYEQYF. CDR3 in DNA: TGTGCCAGCAGCTCAGGACAGGGCGCCTACGAGCAGTACTTC.

The gene calls are TRBV6-6 and TRBJ1-3; TRBD1 agrees at 9 bases. The length of the CDR3 is 15 residues. Germline values: CDR1 MNHNY, CDR2 SVGAGI (reference sequence). With V trimmed by 5 bases and J by 2 bases, 4 bases remained unmatched. The CDR3 here is CASSPQGAAGNTIYF. The CDR3 coding sequence is TGTGCCAGCAGTCCACAGGGGGCTGCTGGAAACACCATATATTTT.

In DNA form, the CDR3 reads TGTGCCAGCAGCGGGGGACAAGGCTACGAGCAGTACTTC. Translated, it gives CASSGGQGYEQYF. J is TRBJ2-7 and V is TRBV9; tentatively, D is TRBD1 (6 bases). Looked up from germline, CDR1 is SGDLS and CDR2 is YYNGEE. This CDR3 spans 13 amino acids. V dropped 3 bases and J dropped 3 bases, with 10 bases sitting between them.

This clone was recorded only once. This chain connects TRBV5-6 to TRBJ2-3; no definite D call. V shed 2 bases and J shed 1 base, with 14 bases lying between them. CDR1 is SGHDT and CDR2 is YYEEEE in the germline V gene. This CDR3 comprises 16 residues. The CDR3 DNA follows: TGTGCCAGCAGCTTAACCAGGTGGCAGGGCACAGATACGCAGTATTTT. This sequence encodes CASSLTRWQGTDTQYF.

V gene TRBV5-5 combines with J gene TRBJ1-2, with 7 bases that match TRBD1. The ends lost 4 bases at V and 2 bases at J; junction bases unmatched: 8. CDR3 size: 15 residues. Germline CDR1 reads SGHKS; CDR2 reads YYEKEE (reference sequence). The CDR3: CASSEHLTGNYGYTF. CDR3 DNA sequence: TGTGCCAGCAGCGAACACTTGACAGGGAACTATGGCTACACCTTC.

The chain joins TRBV6-1 to TRBJ2-7, with D possibly being TRBD1 (6 bases). The CDR3 has 11 amino acids. V was trimmed by 9 bases and J by 6 bases, leaving 12 bases between them. The germline V gene has CDR1 MNHNS and CDR2 SASEGT. The CDR3 region is CASGTRSEQYF. In DNA, the CDR3 is TGTGCCAGTGGGACACGGAGCGAGCAGTACTTC.

The gene calls are TRBV6-5 and TRBJ2-3; D remains unclear. The CDR3 is 13 residues long. Trimming pared 8 bases from V and 2 bases from J, leaving 11 bases between. Germline-derived CDR1 and CDR2 are MNHEY and SVGAGI. The CDR3 here is CASRVPATDTQYF. CDR3 DNA: TGTGCCAGCCGGGTTCCTGCCACAGATACGCAGTATTTT.

The chain uses TRBV11-2 and TRBJ2-1; no reliable D call. This CDR3 spans 11 amino acids. V dropped 2 bases and J dropped 8 bases, with 4 bases sitting between them. Germline V gene sequence: CDR1 SGHAT, CDR2 FQNNGV. CDR3 amino acids: CASSLRDEQFF. CDR3 sequence (DNA): TGTGCCAGCAGCTTACGCGATGAGCAGTTCTTC.

The gene calls are TRBV10-3 and TRBJ1-4, with a weak D call TRBD1 (5 bases). The CDR3 has 14 residues. V was shortened by 8 bases and J by 2 bases, with 12 bases between the two germline ends. Germline-derived CDR1 and CDR2 are ENHRY and SYGVKD. The CDR3 protein is CAIRAAGTNEKLFF. In DNA, the CDR3 is TGTGCCATCCGCGCGGCAGGGACTAATGAAAAACTGTTTTTT.

The chain recombines TRBV7-9 with TRBJ1-4, with 8 bases matching TRBD1. The CDR3 runs to 15 residues. The junction had 3 bases not matched to a gene; V was cut back by 2 bases and J by 4 bases. The germline V gene encodes CDR1 SEHNR and CDR2 FQNEAQ (reference sequence). The CDR3 coding sequence is TGTGCCAGCAGCTTACCGGGACAGGTTAATGAAAAACTGTTTTTT. This sequence encodes CASSLPGQVNEKLFF.

The V and J genes are TRBV6-6 and TRBJ2-6; the D gene is possibly TRBD1 (6 bases). This CDR3 is 14 amino acids long. Germline V CDR1 and CDR2: MNHNY, SVGAGI (reference sequence). The V and J ends lost 9 bases and 1 base respectively, with 10 bases between them. The CDR3 DNA reads TGTGCCAGTAAAGGGACATCTGGGGCCAACGTCCTGACTTTC. Translated: CASKGTSGANVLTF.